The 7 T cell receptor beta chains below were found in one sample sequenced in a study of cytomegalovirus exposure and HLA in healthy donors. The PCR ran on 60 Vbeta and 13 Jbeta primers. Assay: immunoSEQ multiplex PCR; the TCRdb copy retains only in-frame clones and omits some. The table includes 240,000 or so clones, 82% detected once. Sequencing was done on a sample of PBMCs. The receptors stem from a woman aged 40-49 years in good health and CMV-seropositive.

V gene TRBV13 combines with J gene TRBJ2-2, with a tentative D call TRBD1 (6 bases). The CDR3 spans 14 residues. Deletions cut 11 bases from V and 3 bases from J, with 16 bases between. Germline values: CDR1 PRHDT, CDR2 FYEKMQ (reference sequence). The CDR3 protein is CAGSGAPDTGELFF. The CDR3 coding sequence is TGTGCCGGTTCAGGGGCCCCGGACACCGGGGAGCTGTTTTTT.

V usage is TRBV5-6 and J usage is TRBJ2-3, with 11 bases that match TRBD2. Germline V CDR1 and CDR2: SGHDT, YYEEEE. CDR3 length: 17 residues. With 5 bases clipped from V and 0 bases from J, the junction kept 8 bases outside the gene matches. CDR3 in DNA: TGTGCCAGCAGAGAGACTAGCGGGGTTCCTAGCACAGATACGCAGTATTTT. Encoded protein: CASRETSGVPSTDTQYF.

The chain has TRBV30 and TRBJ1-4, with D tentatively TRBD1 (6 bases). Per germline, CDR1 GTSNPN and CDR2 SVGIG (reference sequence). The CDR3 has 12 amino acids. V dropped 0 bases and J dropped 12 bases, with 11 bases sitting between them. The CDR3, as DNA: TGTGCCTGGAGTGTAAAACAGGGAGAACTGTTTTTT. It encodes CAWSVKQGELFF.

The chain links TRBV6-5 to TRBJ2-7; D might be TRBD1 (6 bases). Trimming left V 5 bases short and J 0 bases short, with 11 bases between. CDR3 length: 14 amino acids. Germline V gene data show CDR1 as MNHEY and CDR2 as SVGAGI. The CDR3 reads CASSLDRSSYEQYF. The CDR3 nucleotides read TGTGCCAGCAGTCTCGACAGGAGCTCCTACGAGCAGTACTTC.

This clone was observed a handful of times. J is TRBJ1-2 and V is TRBV6-1, with 7 bases matching TRBD1. This CDR3 spans 12 amino acids. V dropped 5 bases and J dropped 7; count of bases not matched to a gene: 4. Looked up from germline, CDR1 is MNHNS and CDR2 is SASEGT. CDR3 loop: CASSKGQIGYTF. The CDR3 DNA follows: TGTGCCAGCAGTAAGGGACAGATTGGCTACACCTTC.

J is TRBJ1-1 and V is TRBV25-1; 7 bases match TRBD1. CDR3 length: 14 residues. The V and J ends lost 6 bases and 6 bases, in that order; junction bases with no gene match: 10. Germline V CDR1 and CDR2: MGHDK, SYGVNS. DNA of the CDR3: TGTGCCAGCAGCCACAGGGGTTTAATCCCTGAAGCTTTCTTT. Protein sequence: CASSHRGLIPEAFF.

The J gene is TRBJ1-2, the V gene TRBV5-4; 9 bases line up with TRBD1. The germline CDR1 and CDR2 sequences are SGHNT and YYREEE (reference sequence). The CDR3 covers 14 residues. V shed 3 bases and J 6 bases; nucleotides not matched to a gene: 6. The CDR3 sequence is CASSSPTGGHGYTF. CDR3 in DNA: TGTGCCAGCAGCTCTCCGACAGGGGGACATGGCTACACCTTC.